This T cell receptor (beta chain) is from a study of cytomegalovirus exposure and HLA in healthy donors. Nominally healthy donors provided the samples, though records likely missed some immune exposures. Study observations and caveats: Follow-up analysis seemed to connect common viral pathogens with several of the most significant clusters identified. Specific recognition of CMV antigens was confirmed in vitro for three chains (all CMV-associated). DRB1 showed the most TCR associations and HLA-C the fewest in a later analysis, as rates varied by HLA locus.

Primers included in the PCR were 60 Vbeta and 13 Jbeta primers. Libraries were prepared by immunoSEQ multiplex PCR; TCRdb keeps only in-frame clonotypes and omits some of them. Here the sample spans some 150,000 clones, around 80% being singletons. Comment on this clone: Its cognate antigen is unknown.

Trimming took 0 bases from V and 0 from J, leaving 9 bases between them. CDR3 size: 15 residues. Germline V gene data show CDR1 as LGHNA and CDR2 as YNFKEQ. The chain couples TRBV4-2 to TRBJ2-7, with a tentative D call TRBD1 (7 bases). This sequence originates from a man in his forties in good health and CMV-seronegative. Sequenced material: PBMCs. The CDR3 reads CASSQDQGGSYEQYF. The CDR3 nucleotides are TGTGCCAGCAGCCAAGATCAGGGGGGCTCCTACGAGCAGTACTTC.